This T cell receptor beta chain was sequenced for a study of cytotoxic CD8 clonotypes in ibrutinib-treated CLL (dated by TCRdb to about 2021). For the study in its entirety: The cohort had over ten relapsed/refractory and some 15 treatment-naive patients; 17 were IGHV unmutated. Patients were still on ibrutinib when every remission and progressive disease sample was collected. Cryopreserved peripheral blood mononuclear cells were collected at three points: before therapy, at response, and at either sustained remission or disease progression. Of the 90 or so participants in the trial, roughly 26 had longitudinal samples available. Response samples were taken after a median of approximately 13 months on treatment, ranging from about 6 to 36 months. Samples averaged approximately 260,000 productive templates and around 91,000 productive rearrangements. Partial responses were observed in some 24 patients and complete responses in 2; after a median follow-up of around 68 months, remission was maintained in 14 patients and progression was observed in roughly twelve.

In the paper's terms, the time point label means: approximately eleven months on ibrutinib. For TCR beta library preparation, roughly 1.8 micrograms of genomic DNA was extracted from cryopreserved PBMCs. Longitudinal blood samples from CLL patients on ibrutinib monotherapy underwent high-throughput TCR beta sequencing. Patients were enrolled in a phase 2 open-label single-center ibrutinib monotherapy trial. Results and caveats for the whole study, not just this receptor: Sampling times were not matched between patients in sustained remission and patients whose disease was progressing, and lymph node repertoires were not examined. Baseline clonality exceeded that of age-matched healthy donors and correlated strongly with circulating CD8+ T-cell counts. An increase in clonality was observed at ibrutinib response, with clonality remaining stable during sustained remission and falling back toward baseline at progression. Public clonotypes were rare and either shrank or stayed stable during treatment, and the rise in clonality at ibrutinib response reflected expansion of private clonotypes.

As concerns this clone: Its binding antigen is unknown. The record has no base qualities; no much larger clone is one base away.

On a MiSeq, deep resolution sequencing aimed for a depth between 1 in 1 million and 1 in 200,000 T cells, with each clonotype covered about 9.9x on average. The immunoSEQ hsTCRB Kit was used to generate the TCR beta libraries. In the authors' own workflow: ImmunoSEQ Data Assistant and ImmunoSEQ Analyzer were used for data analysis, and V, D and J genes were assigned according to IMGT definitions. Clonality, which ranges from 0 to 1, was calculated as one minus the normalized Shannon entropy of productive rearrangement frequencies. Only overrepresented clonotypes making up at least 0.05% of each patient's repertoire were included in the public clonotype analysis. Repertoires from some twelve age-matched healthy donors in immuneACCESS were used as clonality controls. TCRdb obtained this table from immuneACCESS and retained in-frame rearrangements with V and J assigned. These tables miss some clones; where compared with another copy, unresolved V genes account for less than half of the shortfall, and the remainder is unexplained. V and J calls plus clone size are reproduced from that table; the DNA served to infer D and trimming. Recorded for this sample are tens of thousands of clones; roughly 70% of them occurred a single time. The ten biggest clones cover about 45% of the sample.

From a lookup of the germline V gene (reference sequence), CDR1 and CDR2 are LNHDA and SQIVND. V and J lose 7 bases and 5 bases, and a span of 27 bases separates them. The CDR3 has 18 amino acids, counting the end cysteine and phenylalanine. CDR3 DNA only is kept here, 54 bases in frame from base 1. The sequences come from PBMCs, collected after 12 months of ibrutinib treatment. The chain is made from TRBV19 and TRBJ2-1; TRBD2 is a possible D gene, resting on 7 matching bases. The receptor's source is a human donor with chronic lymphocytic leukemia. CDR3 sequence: CASTPQALGGGLNNEQFF. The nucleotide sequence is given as TGTGCCAGTACCCCCCAGGCGCTGGGGGGGGGCCTCAACAATGAGCAGTTCTTC.